A selection of T cell receptor beta chains follows, all from one sample in a study of Tregs in tolerant kidney transplant recipients. Repertoires were generated with immunoSEQ multiplex PCR, while TCRdb's copy carries only in-frame clones and drops some. The repertoire holds more than 60,000 clones, 70% to 90% seen once, with 2% to 2.5% in the top ten. Source: Tregs from blood, taken before the transplant. The receptors were gathered from a human donor who received a combined kidney and bone marrow transplant. The conserved cysteine and the conserved F or W are not part of the CDR3 here.

J | V | CDR3
TRBJ2-1 | TRBV5-1 | ASGLFLNNEQF
TRBJ1-1 | TRBV7-6 | ASSPRGTEAF
TRBJ1-6 | TRBV19 | ASNITSPYNSPLH
TRBJ2-7 | TRBV7-2 | ASSQRAQTEQY
TRBJ2-2 | TRBV6-1 | ASSEWRLAGANTGELF
TRBJ2-5 | TRBV6-1 | ASSELLRVAGLRETQY
TRBJ1-3 | TRBV11-2 | ASSLVRGVSSGNTIY
TRBJ2-2 | TRBV5-1 | ASSLAGDGELF
TRBJ2-7 | TRBV6-1 | ASSEMGGFGYEQY
TRBJ1-2 | TRBV5-6 | ASSGQQGLVGYT
TRBJ2-5 | TRBV5-4 | ASSLEWRETQY
TRBJ1-5 | TRBV28 | ASTVASNQPQH
TRBJ2-7 | TRBV11-2 | ASSLERGPYEQY
TRBJ2-7 | TRBV19 | ASSIVLGAYEQY
TRBJ2-3 | TRBV6-1 | ASALLDRSTDTQY
TRBJ1-1 | TRBV4-2 | ASSPPGQGGDAF
TRBJ1-1 | TRBV5-6 | ASSSSSGLRRTEAF
TRBJ2-7 | TRBV29-1 | SAIFIYEQY